One T cell receptor beta chain is described in this entry. What it binds is unknown. Trimming took 4 bases from V and 1 from J, leaving 20 bases between them. The germline V gene has CDR1 MDHEN and CDR2 SYDVKM. The CDR3 runs to 18 residues. The data stem from a study of T cell responses to AZD1222 COVID-19 vaccine. Study-wide results and limits: The study reported that nearly half of spike-specific TCRs target unmutated variant regions.

Method: immunoSEQ multiplex PCR; TCRdb's copy keeps in-frame clones and lacks some. Here the sample spans about 140,000 clones, roughly nine tenths being singletons. Analysis merged second doses at about 4 or about 12 weeks. This sequence originates from an adult who received the AZD1222 COVID-19 vaccine. Sequencing used peripheral blood, obtained 28 days after the second AZD1222 dose. This chain connects TRBV28 to TRBJ2-1, with a tentative D call TRBD2 (6 bases). The CDR3 nucleotides read TGTGCCAGCAGTTCCCCGACCTCTAGCGCCACATCCTACAATGAGCAGTTCTTC. Translating gives CASSSPTSSATSYNEQFF.